What follows are 14 T cell receptor beta chains derived from one specimen sequenced in a study of quantifying T cell responses using KT2 cells. About the research overall: TCR alpha and beta constant-region primers primed reverse transcription of RNA.

An oligo carrying a UMI was ligated to the cDNA 3' end. First-round PCR used three to five cycles and beta primers RC1.1 and RC1.2 covering TRBC1 and TRBC2. Via MiXCR, TCRdb re-called the UMI-ligation and nested PCR reads, giving one row per CDR3 protein. The sample records tens of thousands of distinct CDR3 sequences, about 9.9% being singletons. Material for sequencing was PBMCs spiked with cells of the T cell clone KT2. These receptor sequences come from a human donor.

The chain combines TRBV5-4 with TRBJ2-1; 7 bases line up with TRBD1. Germline CDR1 and CDR2: SGHNT and YYREEE (reference sequence). The CDR3 has 14 amino acids. The trim removed 4 bases at V and 7 bases at J, leaving 8 bases unmatched. This CDR3 is CASSTLARGNEQFF. CDR3 DNA sequence: TGTGCCAGCAGCACACTGGCCAGGGGGAATGAGCAGTTCTTC.

V and J are TRBV2 and TRBJ2-1, with D tentatively TRBD1 (5 bases). Trimming removed 0 bases from V and 10 bases from J, with 10 bases in between. CDR1 is SNHLY and CDR2 is FYNNEI in the germline V gene. The CDR3 is 13 amino acids. CDR3 loop: CASSEARAREQFF. CDR3 DNA: TGTGCCAGCAGTGAAGCCAGGGCCAGGGAGCAGTTCTTC.

The chain uses TRBV11-2 and TRBJ1-5; D uncertain. Germline-derived CDR1 and CDR2 are SGHAT and FQNNGV. Trimming shortened V by 2 bases and J by 1 base, and 3 bases separated the two germline ends. The CDR3 totals 13 residues. CDR3 amino acids: CASSLSSNQPQHF. Here the CDR3 DNA reads TGTGCCAGCAGCTTAAGCAGCAATCAGCCCCAGCATTTT. Full variable domain (missing parts from reference TRBV11-2 and TRBJ1-5): EAGVAQSPRYKIIEKRQSVAFWCNPISGHATLYWYQQILGQGPKLLIQFQNNGVVDDSQLPKDRFSAERLKGVDSTLKIQPAKLEDSAVYLCASSLSSNQPQHFGDGTRLSIL.

The V and J genes are TRBV14 and TRBJ1-2, with D uncertain. The CDR3 length is 13 residues. With 4 bases removed from V and 4 bases from J, the gap between germline ends came to 10 bases. Looked up from germline, CDR1 is SGHDN and CDR2 is FVKESK. As DNA, the CDR3 is TGTGCCAGCAGCCCGACTACCTCCTATGGCTACACCTTC. Translating gives CASSPTTSYGYTF.

The chain uses TRBV7-8 and TRBJ2-7; D is undetermined. The CDR3 totals 13 residues. Germline V gene lookup returns CDR1 SGHVS and CDR2 FQNEAQ. The V end lost 0 bases, the J end lost 5 bases, and 8 bases lay between the germline ends. CDR3 amino acids: CASSLASGDEQYF. The CDR3 DNA follows: TGTGCCAGCAGCTTAGCTTCAGGTGACGAGCAGTACTTC.

This clonotype was detected a few times. The chain recombines TRBV11-2 with TRBJ2-1, with TRBD2 as a possible D gene (5 bases). Germline loops: CDR1 SGHAT, CDR2 FQNNGV. This CDR3 is 13 amino acids long. V gave up 5 bases and J gave up 9 bases, with 14 bases separating them. CDR3 nucleotide sequence: TGTGCCAGCAGCATACCAGGACTTTCTGAGCAGTTCTTC. Its translation: CASSIPGLSEQFF.

This clonotype was counted at least ten times. V gene TRBV24-1 combines with J gene TRBJ2-6; D gene ambiguous. Germline loops: CDR1 KGHDR, CDR2 SFDVKD. CDR3 size: 19 residues. V shed 1 base and J shed 3 bases, with 18 bases lying between them. This chain's CDR3 is CATSDLPALKWGGANVLTF. The CDR3 bases are TGTGCCACCAGTGATTTACCAGCTCTGAAGTGGGGTGGGGCCAACGTCCTGACTTTC.

The chain has TRBV27 and TRBJ2-7, with TRBD2 matching 8 bases. CDR1 and CDR2 (germline): MNHEY, SMNVEV (reference sequence). V gave up 4 bases and J gave up 6 bases; unmatched junction bases: 23. CDR3 length equals 19 residues. CDR3 in DNA: TGTGCCAGCAGTTCGGGGGGGCGTTTTGTTCGGCTAGTCGGTATCGAGCAGTACTTC. Its protein product is CASSSGGRFVRLVGIEQYF.

This clonotype was recorded at least ten times. The DNA of the CDR3 is TGCAGTGCTAGGGCCTCGCGGGAGTTTGCCAAAAACATTCAGTACTTC. Translating gives CSARASREFAKNIQYF. The chain uses TRBV20-1 and TRBJ2-4; 7 bases match TRBD2. This CDR3 has 16 residues. CDR1 is DFQATT, CDR2 SNEGSKA, per germline (reference sequence). The junction had 9 bases not matched to a gene; V was cut back by 3 bases and J by 1 base.

This clonotype was counted only a few times. The chain joins TRBV12-3 or TRBV12-4 to TRBJ2-1; D not resolved. V was cut by 4 bases and J by 2 bases, with 9 bases left in between. The CDR3 sequence is 14 residues long. The CDR3 DNA sequence: TGTGCCAGCAGTTCGGGTAGCCCCTACAATGAGCAGTTCTTC. This encodes CASSSGSPYNEQFF.

The CDR3 DNA follows: TGCGCCAGCAGTGAGTCGACGACAGGGGTTCGAGAGACCCAGTACTTC. Its protein is CASSESTTGVRETQYF. The chain recombines TRBV10-1 with TRBJ2-5, with 8 bases lining up with TRBD1. Germline assignment: CDR1 WNHNN and CDR2 SYGVQD (reference sequence). The CDR3 runs to 16 residues. V lost 0 bases, J lost 4 bases, and 7 bases stayed unmatched.

The V call is TRBV7-8, the J call TRBJ1-4; 7 bases line up with TRBD1. Germline V CDR1 and CDR2: SGHVS, FQNEAQ. The CDR3 totals 16 residues. V dropped 3 bases and J dropped 3; count of bases not matched to a gene: 7. Here the CDR3 reads CASSFSRGRPNEKLFF. The CDR3 DNA reads as TGTGCCAGCAGCTTCTCTAGGGGGCGGCCTAATGAAAAACTGTTTTTT.

This clonotype occurred a few times. The J gene is TRBJ1-3, the V gene TRBV3-1; D is possibly TRBD1 (5 bases). The CDR3 totals 14 residues. V was trimmed by 4 bases and J by 8 bases, leaving 15 bases between them. Germline V lookup: CDR1 LGHDT, CDR2 YNNKEL (reference sequence). DNA for the CDR3: TGTGCCAGCAGCCCCGGTGCAGGGATCGACACCATATATTTT. Its translation: CASSPGAGIDTIYF.

This clonotype was seen a handful of times. V gene TRBV6-6 combines with J gene TRBJ1-1; D is possibly TRBD1 (6 bases). The CDR3 is 16 amino acids. Germline V CDR1 and CDR2: MNHNY, SVGAGI (reference sequence). V was clipped by 6 bases and J by 1 base, with 18 bases between them. The CDR3 DNA reads TGTGCCAGCAGACCCCATAGGACAGAGCCGAACACTGAAGCTTTCTTT. This encodes CASRPHRTEPNTEAFF.